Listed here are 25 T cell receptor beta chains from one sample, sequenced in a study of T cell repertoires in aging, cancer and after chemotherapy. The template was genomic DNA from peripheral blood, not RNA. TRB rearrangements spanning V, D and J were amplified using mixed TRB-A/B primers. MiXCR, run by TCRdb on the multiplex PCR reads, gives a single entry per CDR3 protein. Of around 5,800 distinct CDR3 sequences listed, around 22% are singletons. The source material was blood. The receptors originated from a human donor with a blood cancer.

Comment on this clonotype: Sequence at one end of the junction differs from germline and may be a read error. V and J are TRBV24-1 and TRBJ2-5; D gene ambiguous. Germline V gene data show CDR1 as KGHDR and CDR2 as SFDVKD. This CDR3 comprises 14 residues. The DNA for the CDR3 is TGTACCACCAGTCGGACGGCTAACCGGGAGACCCAGTACTTC. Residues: CTTSRTANRETQYF.

CDR3 loop: CASSPTGGSYNEQFF. In DNA form, the CDR3 reads TGCGCCAGCAGCCCGACAGGGGGCTCCTACAATGAGCAGTTCTTC. V usage is TRBV5-1 and J usage is TRBJ2-1, with TRBD1 matching over 9 bases. This CDR3 comprises 15 residues. V dropped 4 bases and J dropped 0; count of bases not matched to a gene: 2. CDR1 and CDR2 (germline): SGHRS, YFSETQ.

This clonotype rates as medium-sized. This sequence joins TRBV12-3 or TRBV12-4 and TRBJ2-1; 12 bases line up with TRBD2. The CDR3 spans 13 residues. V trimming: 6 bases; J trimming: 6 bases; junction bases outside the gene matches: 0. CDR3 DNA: TGTGCCAGCAGGACTAGCGGGAGCAATGAGCAGTTCTTC. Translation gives CASRTSGSNEQFF.

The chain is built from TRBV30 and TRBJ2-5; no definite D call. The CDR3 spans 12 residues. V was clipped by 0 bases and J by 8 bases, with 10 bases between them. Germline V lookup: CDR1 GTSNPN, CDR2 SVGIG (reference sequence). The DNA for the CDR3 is TGTGCCTGGAGTGTAAGGGTTAGCACCCAGTACTTC. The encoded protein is CAWSVRVSTQYF.

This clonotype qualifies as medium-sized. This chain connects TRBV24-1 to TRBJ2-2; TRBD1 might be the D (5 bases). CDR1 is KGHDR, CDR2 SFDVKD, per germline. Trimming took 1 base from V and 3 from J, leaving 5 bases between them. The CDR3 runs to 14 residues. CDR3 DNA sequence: TGTGCCACCAGTGATTTCAGGGACACCGGGGAGCTGTTTTTT. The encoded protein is CATSDFRDTGELFF.

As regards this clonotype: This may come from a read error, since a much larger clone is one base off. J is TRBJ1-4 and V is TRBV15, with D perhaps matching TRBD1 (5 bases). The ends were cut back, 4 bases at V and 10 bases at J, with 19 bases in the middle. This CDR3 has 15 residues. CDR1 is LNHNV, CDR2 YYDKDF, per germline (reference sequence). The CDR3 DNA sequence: TGTGCCACCAGCAAAGGTCGGGGCCGGAGCGGAAAACTGTTTTTT. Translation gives CATSKGRGRSGKLFF.

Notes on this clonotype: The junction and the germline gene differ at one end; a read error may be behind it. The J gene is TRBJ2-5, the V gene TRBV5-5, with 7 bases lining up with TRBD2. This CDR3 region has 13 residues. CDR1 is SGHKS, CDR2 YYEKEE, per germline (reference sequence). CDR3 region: CASRTSSVETQYF. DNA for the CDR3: TGCGCCAGCAGGACTAGTAGTGTTGAGACCCAGTACTTC.

The CDR3 DNA is TGCAGTGCTAGCAGGGGAAGCAATCAGCCCCAGCATTTT. As protein: CSASRGSNQPQHF. The rearrangement links TRBV20-1 to TRBJ1-5, with D maybe TRBD1 (6 bases). V dropped 3 bases and J dropped 1 base, with 7 bases sitting between them. The germline V gene encodes CDR1 DFQATT and CDR2 SNEGSKA (reference sequence). CDR3 size: 13 residues.

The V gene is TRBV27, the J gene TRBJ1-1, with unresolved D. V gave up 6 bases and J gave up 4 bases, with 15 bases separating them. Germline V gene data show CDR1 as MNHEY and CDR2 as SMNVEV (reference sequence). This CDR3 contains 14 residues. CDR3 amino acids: CASRLSRESTEAFF. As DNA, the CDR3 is TGTGCCAGCAGACTATCAAGGGAGTCCACTGAAGCTTTCTTT.

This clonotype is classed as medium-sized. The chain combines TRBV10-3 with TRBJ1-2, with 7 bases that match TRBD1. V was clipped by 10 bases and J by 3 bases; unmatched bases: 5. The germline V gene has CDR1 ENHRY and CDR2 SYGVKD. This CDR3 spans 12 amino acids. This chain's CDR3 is CASEGTDYGYTF. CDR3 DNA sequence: TGTGCCAGTGAAGGGACAGACTATGGCTACACCTTC.

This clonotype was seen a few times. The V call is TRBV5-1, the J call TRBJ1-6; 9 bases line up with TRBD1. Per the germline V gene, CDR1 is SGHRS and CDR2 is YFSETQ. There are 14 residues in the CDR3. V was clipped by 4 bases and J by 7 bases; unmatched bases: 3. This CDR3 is CASSPGQGNSPLHF. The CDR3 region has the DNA TGCGCCAGCAGCCCGGGACAGGGAAATTCACCCCTCCACTTT.

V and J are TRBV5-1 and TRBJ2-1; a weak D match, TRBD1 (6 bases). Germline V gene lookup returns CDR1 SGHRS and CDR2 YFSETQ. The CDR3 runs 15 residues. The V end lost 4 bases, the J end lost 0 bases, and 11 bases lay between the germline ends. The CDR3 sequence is CASSGTGSSYNEQFF. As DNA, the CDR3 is TGCGCCAGCAGCGGCACAGGGAGCTCCTACAATGAGCAGTTCTTC.

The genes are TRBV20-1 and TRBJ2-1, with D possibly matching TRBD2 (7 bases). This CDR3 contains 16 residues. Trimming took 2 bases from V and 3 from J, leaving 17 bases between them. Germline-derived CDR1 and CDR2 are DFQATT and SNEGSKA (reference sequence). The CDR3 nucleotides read TGCAGTGCTAGAATCCGAGGCGGGGGCGACTACAATGAGCAGTTCTTC. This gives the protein CSARIRGGGDYNEQFF.

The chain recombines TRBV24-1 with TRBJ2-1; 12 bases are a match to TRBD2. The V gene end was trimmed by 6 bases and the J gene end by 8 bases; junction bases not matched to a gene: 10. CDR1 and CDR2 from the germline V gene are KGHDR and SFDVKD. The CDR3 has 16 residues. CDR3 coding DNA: TGTGCCACCAGTACCATGACTAGCGGGAGCAGGGATGAGCAGTTCTTC. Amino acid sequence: CATSTMTSGSRDEQFF.

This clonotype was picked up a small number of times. The DNA for the CDR3 is TGTGCCAGCAGTTTATACCCAGGGGGGGGGACTGAAGCTTTCTTT. Translation: CASSLYPGGGTEAFF. The rearrangement joins TRBV27 to TRBJ1-1; 7 bases line up with TRBD1. V lost 1 base to trimming and J lost 5 bases; unmatched junction nucleotides: 7. CDR3 size: 15 residues. CDR1 MNHEY and CDR2 SMNVEV come from the germline V gene (reference sequence).

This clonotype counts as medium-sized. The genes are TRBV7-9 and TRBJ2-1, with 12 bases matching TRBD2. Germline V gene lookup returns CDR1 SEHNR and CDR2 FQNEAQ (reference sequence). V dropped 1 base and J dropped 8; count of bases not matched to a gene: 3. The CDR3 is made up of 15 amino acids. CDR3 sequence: CASSLGLAGGDEQFF. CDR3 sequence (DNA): TGTGCCAGCAGCTTAGGTCTAGCGGGGGGGGATGAGCAGTTCTTC.

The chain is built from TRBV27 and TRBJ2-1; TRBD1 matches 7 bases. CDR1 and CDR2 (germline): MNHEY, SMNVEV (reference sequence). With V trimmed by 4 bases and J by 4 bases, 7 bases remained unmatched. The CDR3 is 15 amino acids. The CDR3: CASSSLTGRYNEQFF. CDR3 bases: TGTGCCAGCAGTTCCCTGACAGGGAGATACAATGAGCAGTTCTTC.

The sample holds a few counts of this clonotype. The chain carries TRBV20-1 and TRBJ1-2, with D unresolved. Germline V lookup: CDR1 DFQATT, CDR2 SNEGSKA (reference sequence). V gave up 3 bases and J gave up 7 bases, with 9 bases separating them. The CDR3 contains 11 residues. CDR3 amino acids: CSARASIGYTF. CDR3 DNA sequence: TGCAGTGCTAGGGCCTCGATTGGCTACACCTTC.

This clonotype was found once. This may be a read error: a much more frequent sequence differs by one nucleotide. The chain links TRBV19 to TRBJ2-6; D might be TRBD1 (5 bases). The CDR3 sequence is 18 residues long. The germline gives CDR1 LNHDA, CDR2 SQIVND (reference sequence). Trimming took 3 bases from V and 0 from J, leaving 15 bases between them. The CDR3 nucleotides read TGTGCCAGTAGTATTCGGTTCAGGGATTCCTCTGGGGCCAACGTCCTGACTTTC. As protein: CASSIRFRDSSGANVLTF.

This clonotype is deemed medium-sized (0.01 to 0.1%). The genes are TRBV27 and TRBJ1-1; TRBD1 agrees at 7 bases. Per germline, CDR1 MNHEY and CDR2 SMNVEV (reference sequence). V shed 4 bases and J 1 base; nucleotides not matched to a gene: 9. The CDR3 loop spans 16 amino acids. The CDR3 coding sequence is TGTGCCAGCAGTTCGCGGACAGGCCAAGGGAACACTGAAGCTTTCTTT. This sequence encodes CASSSRTGQGNTEAFF.

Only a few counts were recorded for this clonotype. CDR3 DNA: TGCAGTGCACTTTCCTCTAGCGGGGGGGCCCCAGATACGCAGTATTTT. Translating it yields CSALSSSGGAPDTQYF. V gene TRBV20-1 combines with J gene TRBJ2-3, with 12 bases aligning to TRBD2. Trimming took 6 bases from V and 4 from J; bases not matched to a gene: 11. This CDR3 spans 16 amino acids. Germline V gene lookup returns CDR1 DFQATT and CDR2 SNEGSKA (reference sequence).

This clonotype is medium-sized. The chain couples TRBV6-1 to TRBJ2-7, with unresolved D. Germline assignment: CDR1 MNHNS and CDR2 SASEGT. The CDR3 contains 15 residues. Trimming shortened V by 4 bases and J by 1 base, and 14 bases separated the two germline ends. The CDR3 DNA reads TGTGCCAGCAGTGTCGGCCAGGATAGGTCCTACGAGCAGTACTTC. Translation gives CASSVGQDRSYEQYF.

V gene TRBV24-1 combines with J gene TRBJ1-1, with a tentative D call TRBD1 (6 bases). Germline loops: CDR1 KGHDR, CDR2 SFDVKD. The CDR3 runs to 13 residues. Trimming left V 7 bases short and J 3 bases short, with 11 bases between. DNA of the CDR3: TGTGCCACCAGCGACGCAGGGGACACTGAAGCTTTCTTT. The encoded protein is CATSDAGDTEAFF.

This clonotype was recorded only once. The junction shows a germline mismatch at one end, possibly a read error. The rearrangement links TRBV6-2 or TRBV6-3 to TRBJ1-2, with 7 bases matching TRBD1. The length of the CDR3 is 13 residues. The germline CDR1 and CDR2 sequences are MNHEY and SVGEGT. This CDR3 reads CATSPGTAYGYTF. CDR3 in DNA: TGTGCCACCAGTCCCGGGACAGCCTATGGCTACACCTTC.

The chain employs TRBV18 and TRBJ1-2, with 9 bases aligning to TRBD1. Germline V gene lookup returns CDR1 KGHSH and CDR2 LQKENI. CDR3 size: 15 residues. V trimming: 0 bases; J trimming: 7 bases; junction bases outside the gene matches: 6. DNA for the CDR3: TGTGCCAGCTCACCACCGGGACAGGGTTTTTCTGGCTACACCTTC. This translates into CASSPPGQGFSGYTF.